The sequence of this T cell receptor (beta chain) was determined in a study of blood T cell repertoires in COVID-19. TCRdb keeps only in-frame clones here, not all; method: immunoSEQ multiplex PCR. The sample has 50,000 or so clones; less than 90% are singletons. V lost 5 bases and J lost 7; bases outside the gene matches: 8. Per the germline V gene, CDR1 is SGHTA and CDR2 is FQGNSA. The CDR3 covers 15 residues. The chain links TRBV7-2 to TRBJ2-1, with 10 bases matching TRBD2. This clonotype was obtained from a human donor with active COVID-19. The donor label of this sample is uncertain. Sequences were obtained from peripheral blood. The CDR3 DNA reads TGTGCCAGCAGCCAACTAGCGGGGAATAGGAATGAGCAGTTCTTC. It specifies CASSQLAGNRNEQFF. The full variable domain, with the rest looked up from reference TRBV7-2 and TRBJ2-1, is GAGVSQSPSNKVTEKGKDVELRCDPISGHTALYWYRQSLGQGLEFLIYFQGNSAPDKSGLPSDRFSAERTGGSVSTLTIQRTQQEDSAVYLCASSQLAGNRNEQFFGPGTRLTVL.